This passage covers 8 T cell receptor beta chains from one sample sequenced in a study of PD-1 blockade in mismatch repair-deficient tumors. Profiling relied on immunoSEQ multiplex PCR, and the TCRdb table lists in-frame clones only, not all of them. The repertoire holds about 63,000 clones, with roughly 88% as singletons. The sample consisted of peripheral blood, taken 52 weeks after starting pembrolizumab. These receptors originate from an adult with mismatch repair-deficient cancer.

The chain couples TRBV2 to TRBJ2-5, with D possibly matching TRBD2 (5 bases). This CDR3 is built from 15 residues. The V gene's germline CDR1 is SNHLY and CDR2 FYNNEI. V was cut by 1 base and J by 3 bases, with 12 bases left in between. CDR3 protein: CASSEEASQKETQYF. Here the CDR3 DNA reads TGTGCCAGCAGTGAAGAGGCTAGCCAGAAAGAGACCCAGTACTTC.

The table lists this clone with a count of one. The chain employs TRBV10-3 and TRBJ2-5, with 7 bases fitting TRBD2. The CDR3 is 16 amino acids. CDR1 and CDR2 from the germline V gene are ENHRY and SYGVKD. J lost 4 bases, V lost 0 bases, and 8 bases had no gene match. CDR3 loop: CAISESWAGDRETQYF. The CDR3 nucleotides are TGTGCCATCAGTGAGTCTTGGGCGGGAGATCGAGAGACCCAGTACTTC.

V and J are TRBV25-1 and TRBJ2-5; D is ambiguous. Trimming shortened V by 3 bases and J by 5 bases, and 13 bases separated the two germline ends. CDR1 and CDR2 from the germline V gene are MGHDK and SYGVNS. CDR3 size: 14 residues. DNA of the CDR3: TGTGCCAGCAGTGAGGCAGAGATTAAGGAGACCCAGTACTTC. Translation gives CASSEAEIKETQYF.

The genes are TRBV5-6 and TRBJ1-3; D is undetermined. The CDR3 contains 13 residues. Per the germline V gene, CDR1 is SGHDT and CDR2 is YYEEEE. V shed 0 bases and J shed 2 bases, with 3 bases lying between them. This CDR3 reads CASSLGTGNTIYF. Here the CDR3 DNA reads TGTGCCAGCAGCTTGGGGACTGGAAACACCATATATTTT.

This chain joins TRBV4-1 and TRBJ1-2; perhaps TRBD1 as D (5 bases). In germline, CDR1 is MGHRA, CDR2 YSYEKL. Trimming took 4 bases from V and 7 from J, leaving 16 bases between them. The CDR3 runs 14 residues. The CDR3 sequence: CASSPIGGISGYTF. The DNA for the CDR3 is TGCGCCAGCAGCCCCATCGGGGGAATTAGTGGCTACACCTTC.

V gene TRBV14 combines with J gene TRBJ2-7; no reliable D call. The CDR3 extends over 14 amino acids. The germline V gene has CDR1 SGHDN and CDR2 FVKESK. The V end lost 3 bases, the J end lost 1 base, and 10 bases lay between the germline ends. The CDR3: CASSHLGLSYEQYF. CDR3 in DNA: TGTGCCAGCAGCCACCTAGGTCTTTCCTACGAGCAGTACTTC.

The table lists this clone with a count of one. The chain carries TRBV5-6 and TRBJ1-1; the D is unclear. This CDR3 contains 17 residues. Trimming stripped 0 bases from V and 0 bases from J, with 15 bases between. From germline, CDR1 is SGHDT and CDR2 YYEEEE. The CDR3 sequence: CASSLAKRVSMNTEAFF. The DNA of the CDR3 is TGTGCCAGCAGCTTGGCCAAAAGGGTATCAATGAACACTGAAGCTTTCTTT.

The J gene is TRBJ2-7, the V gene TRBV14; 15 bases are a match to TRBD2. The CDR3 loop spans 16 amino acids. Germline loops: CDR1 SGHDN, CDR2 FVKESK. The V gene end was trimmed by 4 bases and the J gene end by 9 bases; junction bases not matched to a gene: 10. In DNA, the CDR3 is TGTGCCAGCAGCCGGATACCGGGACTAGCGGGAGGAAGGCAGTACTTC. As protein: CASSRIPGLAGGRQYF.